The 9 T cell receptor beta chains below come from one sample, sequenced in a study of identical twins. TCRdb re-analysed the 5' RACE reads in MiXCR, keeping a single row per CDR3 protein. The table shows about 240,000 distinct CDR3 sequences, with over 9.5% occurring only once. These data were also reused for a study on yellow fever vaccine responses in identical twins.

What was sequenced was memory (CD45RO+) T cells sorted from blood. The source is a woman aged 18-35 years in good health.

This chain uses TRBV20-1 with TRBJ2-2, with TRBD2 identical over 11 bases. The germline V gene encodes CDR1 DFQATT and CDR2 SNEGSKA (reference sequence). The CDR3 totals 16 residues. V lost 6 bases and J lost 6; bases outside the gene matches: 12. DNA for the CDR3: TGCAGTGCCGTTAGCGGGAGGGGGGGGGTTGCCGGGGAGCTGTTTTTT. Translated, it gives CSAVSGRGGVAGELFF.

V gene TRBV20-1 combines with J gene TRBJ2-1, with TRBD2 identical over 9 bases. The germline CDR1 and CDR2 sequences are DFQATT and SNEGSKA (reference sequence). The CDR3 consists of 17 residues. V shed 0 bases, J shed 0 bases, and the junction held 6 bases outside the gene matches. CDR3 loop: CSARDQTSGRSYNEQFF. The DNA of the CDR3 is TGCAGTGCTAGAGATCAAACTAGCGGGCGCTCCTACAATGAGCAGTTCTTC.

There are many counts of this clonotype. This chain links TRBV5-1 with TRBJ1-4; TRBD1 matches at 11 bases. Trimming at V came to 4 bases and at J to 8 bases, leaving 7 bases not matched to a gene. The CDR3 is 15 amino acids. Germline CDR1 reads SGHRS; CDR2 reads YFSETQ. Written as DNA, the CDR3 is TGCGCCAGCAGCAATGCCGGGACAGGGGGGGAAAAACTGTTTTTT. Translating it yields CASSNAGTGGEKLFF.

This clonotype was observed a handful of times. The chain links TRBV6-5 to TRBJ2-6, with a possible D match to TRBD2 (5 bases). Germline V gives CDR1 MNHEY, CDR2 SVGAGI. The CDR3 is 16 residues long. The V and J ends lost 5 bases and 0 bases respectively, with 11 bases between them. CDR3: CASSQLGLSGANVLTF. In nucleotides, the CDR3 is TGTGCCAGCAGTCAGCTCGGACTCTCTGGGGCCAACGTCCTGACTTTC.

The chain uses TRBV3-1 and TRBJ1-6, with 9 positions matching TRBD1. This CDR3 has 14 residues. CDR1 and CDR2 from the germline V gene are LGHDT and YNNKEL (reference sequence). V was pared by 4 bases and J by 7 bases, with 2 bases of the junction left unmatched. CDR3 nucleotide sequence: TGTGCCAGCAGCCCGGGACAGGGAAATTCACCCCTCCACTTT. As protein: CASSPGQGNSPLHF.

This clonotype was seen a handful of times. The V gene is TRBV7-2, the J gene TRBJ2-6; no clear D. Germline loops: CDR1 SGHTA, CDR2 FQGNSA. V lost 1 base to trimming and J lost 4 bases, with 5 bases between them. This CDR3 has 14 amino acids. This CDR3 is CASSLESGANVLTF. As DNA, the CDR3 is TGTGCCAGCAGCTTAGAATCCGGGGCCAACGTCCTGACTTTC.

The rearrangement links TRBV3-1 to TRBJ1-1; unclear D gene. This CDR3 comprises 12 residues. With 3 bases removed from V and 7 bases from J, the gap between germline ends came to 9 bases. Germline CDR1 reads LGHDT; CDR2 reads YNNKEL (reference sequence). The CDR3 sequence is CASSQTHVEAFF. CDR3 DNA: TGTGCCAGCAGCCAGACGCATGTTGAAGCTTTCTTT.

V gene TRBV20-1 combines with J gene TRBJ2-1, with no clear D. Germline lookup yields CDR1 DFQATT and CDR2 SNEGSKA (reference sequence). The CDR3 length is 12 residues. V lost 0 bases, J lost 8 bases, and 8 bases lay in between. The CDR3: CSARDRNHEQFF. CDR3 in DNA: TGCAGTGCTAGAGATCGGAACCATGAGCAGTTCTTC.

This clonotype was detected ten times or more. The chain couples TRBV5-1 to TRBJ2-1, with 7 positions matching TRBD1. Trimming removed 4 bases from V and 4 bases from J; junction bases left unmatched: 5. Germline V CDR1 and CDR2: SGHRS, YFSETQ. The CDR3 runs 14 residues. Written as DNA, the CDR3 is TGCGCCAGCAGCCTCCGGGACAGTTACAATGAGCAGTTCTTC. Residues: CASSLRDSYNEQFF.